A selection of T cell receptor beta chains follows, all from one sample in a study of response to subunit inactivated influenza vaccine. TCRdb recomputed calls from the RT-PCR reads with MiXCR, one row per CDR3 protein. The sample holds some 520,000 distinct CDR3 sequences, 16% seen once. The sequencing here drew on CD4+ T cells sorted from PBMCs, taken 23 to 25 months after vaccination. These receptors all stem from a man aged 50 to 75 who received an inactivated influenza vaccine. The CDR3 runs from the conserved cysteine through the conserved F or W. Fields, in order: V gene, D gene, clone size, CDR3 length, J gene, CDR3 DNA, CDR3 protein. D genes are given only for firm matches. For some rows the clone size is stated as once, few or many, or as a class when expanded; others skip it.

v_call: TRBV29-1
d_call: TRBD1
clone_size: NA
cdr3_length: 14
j_call: TRBJ1-3
cdr3_nt: TGCAGCATATCACAGGGGATCTCTGGAAACACCATATATTTT
cdr3_aa: CSISQGISGNTIYF

v_call: TRBV5-1
d_call: NA
clone_size: NA
cdr3_length: 14
j_call: TRBJ2-7
cdr3_nt: TGCGCCAGCAGCTGGGGGACGGGAACCGACGAGCAGTACTTC
cdr3_aa: CASSWGTGTDEQYF

v_call: TRBV4-2
d_call: NA
clone_size: few
cdr3_length: 16
j_call: TRBJ1-3
cdr3_nt: TGTGCCAGCAGCCAAGAAGTCCGGAGCTCTGGAAACACCATATATTTT
cdr3_aa: CASSQEVRSSGNTIYF

v_call: TRBV14
d_call: TRBD2
clone_size: once
cdr3_length: 17
j_call: TRBJ2-5
cdr3_nt: TGTGCCAGCAGCCAATTCCGGGCGGGAGGCCGCCAAGAGACCCAGTACTTC
cdr3_aa: CASSQFRAGGRQETQYF

v_call: TRBV9
d_call: NA
clone_size: few
cdr3_length: 14
j_call: TRBJ2-2
cdr3_nt: TGTGCCAGCAGCACCCGGGACAATGGCGGGGAGCTGTTTTTT
cdr3_aa: CASSTRDNGGELFF

v_call: TRBV2
d_call: TRBD2
clone_size: NA
cdr3_length: 15
j_call: TRBJ2-1
cdr3_nt: TGTGCCAGCCAACTTGGACTAGCGGCCTACTATGAGCAGTTCTTC
cdr3_aa: CASQLGLAAYYEQFF

v_call: TRBV20-1
d_call: TRBD1
clone_size: NA
cdr3_length: 12
j_call: TRBJ2-7
cdr3_nt: TGCAGTGCTACCCGACAGGGCTACGAGCAGTACTTC
cdr3_aa: CSATRQGYEQYF

v_call: TRBV6-5
d_call: NA
clone_size: few
cdr3_length: 15
j_call: TRBJ2-4
cdr3_nt: TGTGCCAGCAGTTACTCGACGGGAGCCAAAAACATTCAGTACTTC
cdr3_aa: CASSYSTGAKNIQYF

v_call: TRBV28
d_call: NA
clone_size: NA
cdr3_length: 13
j_call: TRBJ2-5
cdr3_nt: TGTGCCAGCTCCAAGCAAGTGGGGGAGACCCAGTACTTC
cdr3_aa: CASSKQVGETQYF

v_call: TRBV7-2
d_call: NA
clone_size: few
cdr3_length: 12
j_call: TRBJ2-3
cdr3_nt: TGTGCCAGCAGCAACATGGGGGATACGCAGTATTTT
cdr3_aa: CASSNMGDTQYF

v_call: TRBV5-1
d_call: NA
clone_size: NA
cdr3_length: 16
j_call: TRBJ2-3
cdr3_nt: TGCGCCAGCAGCCCCTCCGGGGTACTACCAAGGGATACGCAGTATTTT
cdr3_aa: CASSPSGVLPRDTQYF

v_call: TRBV5-7
d_call: NA
clone_size: NA
cdr3_length: 14
j_call: TRBJ1-1
cdr3_nt: TGTGCCAGCAGCCATATCACAGTTAACACTGAAGCTTTCTTT
cdr3_aa: CASSHITVNTEAFF

v_call: TRBV2
d_call: NA
clone_size: few
cdr3_length: 14
j_call: TRBJ1-5
cdr3_nt: TGTGCCAGCAGTTTCGGATTAAGCAATCAGCCCCAGCATTTT
cdr3_aa: CASSFGLSNQPQHF

v_call: TRBV4-1
d_call: NA
clone_size: NA
cdr3_length: 15
j_call: TRBJ1-5
cdr3_nt: TGCGCCAGCAGCCAAGGTCCAGCCAGCAATCAGCCCCAGCATTTT
cdr3_aa: CASSQGPASNQPQHF

v_call: TRBV28
d_call: TRBD1
clone_size: NA
cdr3_length: 17
j_call: TRBJ2-7
cdr3_nt: TGTGCCAGCAGTTTGCTTGGGACAGAACGCCTCTCCTACGAGCAGTACTTC
cdr3_aa: CASSLLGTERLSYEQYF

v_call: TRBV30
d_call: NA
clone_size: many
cdr3_length: 15
j_call: TRBJ2-4
cdr3_nt: TGTGCCTGGAGCGCATCAGGCAGGGTCAAAAACATTCAGTACTTC
cdr3_aa: CAWSASGRVKNIQYF

v_call: TRBV6-1
d_call: NA
clone_size: NA
cdr3_length: 14
j_call: TRBJ1-5
cdr3_nt: TGTGCCAGCAGTGTTCAGGGCTTTAGTCAGCCCCAGCATTTT
cdr3_aa: CASSVQGFSQPQHF

v_call: TRBV27
d_call: NA
clone_size: few
cdr3_length: 14
j_call: TRBJ2-1
cdr3_nt: TGTGCCAGCAGTTTACAGGGGGGCTACAATGAGCAGTTCTTC
cdr3_aa: CASSLQGGYNEQFF

v_call: TRBV7-9
d_call: NA
clone_size: NA
cdr3_length: 14
j_call: TRBJ2-1
cdr3_nt: TGTGCCAGCACGGGCAGGGTAGGCTACAATGAGCAGTTCTTC
cdr3_aa: CASTGRVGYNEQFF

v_call: TRBV15
d_call: NA
clone_size: many
cdr3_length: 16
j_call: TRBJ2-7
cdr3_nt: TGTGCCACCAGCACCGGGGTGGGACTCCTTGTCCTCGAGCAGTACTTC
cdr3_aa: CATSTGVGLLVLEQYF

v_call: TRBV30
d_call: NA
clone_size: few
cdr3_length: 14
j_call: TRBJ2-2
cdr3_nt: TGTGCCTGGAGGGGTCCGGCGAGCACCGGGGAGCTGTTTTTT
cdr3_aa: CAWRGPASTGELFF

v_call: TRBV4-2
d_call: TRBD2
clone_size: NA
cdr3_length: 15
j_call: TRBJ2-1
cdr3_nt: TGTGCCAGCAGCCAAGATGCGGGAGGGGGCAATGAGCAGTTCTTC
cdr3_aa: CASSQDAGGGNEQFF

v_call: TRBV5-1
d_call: NA
clone_size: NA
cdr3_length: 15
j_call: TRBJ2-5
cdr3_nt: TGCGCCAGCAGCTTGGACAGGATCCTCCGGGAGACCCAGTACTTC
cdr3_aa: CASSLDRILRETQYF